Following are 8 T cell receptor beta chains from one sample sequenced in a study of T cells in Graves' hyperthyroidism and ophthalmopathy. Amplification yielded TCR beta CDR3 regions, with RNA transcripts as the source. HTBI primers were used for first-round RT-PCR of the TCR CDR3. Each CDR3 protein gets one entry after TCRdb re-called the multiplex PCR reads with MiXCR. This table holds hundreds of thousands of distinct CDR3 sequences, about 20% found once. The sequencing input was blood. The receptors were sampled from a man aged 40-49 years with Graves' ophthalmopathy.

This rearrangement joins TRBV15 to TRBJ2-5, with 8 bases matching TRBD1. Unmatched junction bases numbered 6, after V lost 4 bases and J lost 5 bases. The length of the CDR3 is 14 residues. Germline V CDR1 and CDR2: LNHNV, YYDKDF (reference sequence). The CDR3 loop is CATSKPGGLETQYF. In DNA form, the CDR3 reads TGTGCCACCAGCAAACCAGGGGGCCTGGAGACCCAGTACTTC. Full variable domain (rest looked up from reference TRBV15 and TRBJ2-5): DAMVIQNPRYQVTQFGKPVTLSCSQTLNHNVMYWYQQKSSQAPKLLFHYYDKDFNNEADTPDNFQSRRPNTSFCFLDIRSPGLGDTAMYLCATSKPGGLETQYFGPGTRLLVL.

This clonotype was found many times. The CDR3 DNA is TGTGCCAGCAGTCAACGGACGGGGGACACCGGGGAGCTGTTTTTT. Protein sequence: CASSQRTGDTGELFF. The chain uses TRBV28 and TRBJ2-2, with D possibly matching TRBD2 (6 bases). CDR3 length: 15 amino acids. In germline, CDR1 is MDHEN, CDR2 SYDVKM. With 5 bases removed from V and 3 bases from J, the gap between germline ends came to 13 bases.

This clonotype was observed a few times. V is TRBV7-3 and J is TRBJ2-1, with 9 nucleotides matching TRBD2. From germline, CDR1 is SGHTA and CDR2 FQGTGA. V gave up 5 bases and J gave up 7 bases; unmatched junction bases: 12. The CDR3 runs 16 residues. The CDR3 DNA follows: TGTGCCAGCAGCCCGCGGGGGGGGGGACTGGTGAATGAGCAGTTCTTC. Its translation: CASSPRGGGLVNEQFF.

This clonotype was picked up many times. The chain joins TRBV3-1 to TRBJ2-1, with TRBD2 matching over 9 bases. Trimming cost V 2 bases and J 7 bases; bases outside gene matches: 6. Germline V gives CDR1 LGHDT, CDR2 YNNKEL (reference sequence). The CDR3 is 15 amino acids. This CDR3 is CASSQFIAGANEQFF. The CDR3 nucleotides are TGTGCCAGCAGCCAATTTATAGCGGGAGCAAATGAGCAGTTCTTC.

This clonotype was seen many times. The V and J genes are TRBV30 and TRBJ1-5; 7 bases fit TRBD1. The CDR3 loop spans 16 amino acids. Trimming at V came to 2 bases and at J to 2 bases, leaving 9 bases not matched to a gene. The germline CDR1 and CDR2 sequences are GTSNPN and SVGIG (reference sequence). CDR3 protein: CAWSPDRVGGNQPQHF. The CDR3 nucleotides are TGTGCCTGGAGTCCAGACAGGGTGGGTGGCAATCAGCCCCAGCATTTT. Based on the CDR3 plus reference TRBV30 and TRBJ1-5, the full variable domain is SQTIHQWPATLVQPVGSPLSLECTVEGTSNPNLYWYRQAAGRGLQLLFYSVGIGQISSEVPQNLSASRPQDRQFILSSKKLLLSDSGFYLCAWSPDRVGGNQPQHFGDGTRLSIL.

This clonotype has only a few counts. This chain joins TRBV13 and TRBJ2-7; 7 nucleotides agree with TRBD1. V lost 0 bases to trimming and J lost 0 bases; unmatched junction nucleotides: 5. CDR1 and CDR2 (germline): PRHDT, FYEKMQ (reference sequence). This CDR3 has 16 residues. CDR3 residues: CASSLGGTAYSYEQYF. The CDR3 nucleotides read TGTGCCAGCAGCTTAGGTGGGACAGCATACTCCTACGAGCAGTACTTC.

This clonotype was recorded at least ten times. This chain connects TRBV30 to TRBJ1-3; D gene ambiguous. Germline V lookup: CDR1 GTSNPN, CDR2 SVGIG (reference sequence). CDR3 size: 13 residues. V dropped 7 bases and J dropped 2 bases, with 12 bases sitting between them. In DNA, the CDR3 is TGTGCCTTTGATATCCTCACTGGAAACACCATATATTTT. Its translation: CAFDILTGNTIYF.

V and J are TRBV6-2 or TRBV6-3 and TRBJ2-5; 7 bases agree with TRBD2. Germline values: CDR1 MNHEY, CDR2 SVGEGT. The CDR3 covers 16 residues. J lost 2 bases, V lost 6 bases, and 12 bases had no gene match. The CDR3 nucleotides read TGTGCCAGCAGCCGAGTTCTGGCGGGGGTACAAGAGACCCAGTACTTC. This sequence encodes CASSRVLAGVQETQYF.